This T cell receptor (beta chain) was captured in a study of CD8 T cells in ankylosing spondylitis. Each TCR beta library was made by quantitative 5'-RACE that incorporated molecular barcodes. TCRdb processed the 5' RACE reads anew with MiXCR; each CDR3 protein has one entry. The sample contains about 440,000 distinct CDR3 sequences, about 15% of which appear only once. Whole-study results and caveats: Relatively rare in peripheral blood, disease-linked clones were also CD8+. Clones tied to disease were said to be significantly enriched in matched ankylosing spondylitis synovial fluid. Roughly eight highly homologous variants made up a TCR beta motif that seemed to typify ankylosing spondylitis blood. Existing reports had already noted some motif variants in reactive arthritis synovial fluid and blood.

This clonotype was counted at least ten times. Its antigen is not identified. The TCR sequence derives from a male donor with ankylosing spondylitis. Sample: blood, either unsorted or a sorted T cell fraction (not recorded which).

The CDR3 region is CASSHGDEKLFF. The CDR3 DNA follows: TGTGCCAGCAGCCATGGCGATGAAAAACTGTTTTTT. The gene calls are TRBV7-8 and TRBJ1-4; D is unresolved. The CDR3 has 12 residues. Germline lookup yields CDR1 SGHVS and CDR2 FQNEAQ. Trimming shortened V by 5 bases and J by 6 bases, and 7 bases separated the two germline ends.